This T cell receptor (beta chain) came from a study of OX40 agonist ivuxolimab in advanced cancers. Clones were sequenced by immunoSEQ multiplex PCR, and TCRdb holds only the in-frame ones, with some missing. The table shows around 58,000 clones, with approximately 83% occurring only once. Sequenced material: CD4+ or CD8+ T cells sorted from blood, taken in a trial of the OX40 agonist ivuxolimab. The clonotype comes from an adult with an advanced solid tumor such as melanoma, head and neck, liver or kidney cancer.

The CDR3 here is CASSPPDRAGELFF. Here the CDR3 DNA reads TGTGCCAGCAGTCCCCCGGACAGGGCCGGGGAGCTGTTTTTT. The chain has TRBV27 and TRBJ2-2, with TRBD1 matching 8 bases. The CDR3 runs to 14 residues. From germline, CDR1 is MNHEY and CDR2 SMNVEV (reference sequence). With V trimmed by 5 bases and J by 6 bases, 5 bases remained unmatched.